The 25 T cell receptor beta chains below come from one sample, sequenced in a study of blood T cell repertoires in COVID-19. The assay was immunoSEQ multiplex PCR, and TCRdb's table has in-frame clones only and misses some. The sample comprises over 100,000 clones, 84% of which are singletons, and roughly 29% rests with the top ten. Sequences were obtained from peripheral blood. These receptors originate from a man in his 60s with acute or convalescent COVID-19.

This clone was recorded a few times. The V gene is TRBV27, the J gene TRBJ1-2; 8 bases are a match to TRBD1. There are 14 residues in the CDR3. J was trimmed by 4 bases and V by 8 bases; bases with no gene match: 9. Germline V CDR1 and CDR2: MNHEY, SMNVEV (reference sequence). CDR3 sequence (DNA): TGTGCCAGCGCCGTTGCAGGGACAGGCTATGGCTACACCTTC. Residues: CASAVAGTGYGYTF.

J is TRBJ2-7 and V is TRBV5-1; no clear D. The CDR3 length is 12 residues. The germline V and J ends were trimmed by 1 base and 2 bases, with 4 bases remaining between them. Germline lookup yields CDR1 SGHRS and CDR2 YFSETQ. The CDR3 region is CASSLSAYEQYV. In DNA form, the CDR3 reads TGCGCCAGCAGCTTGTCTGCCTACGAGCAGTACGTC.

CDR3 sequence reads: CASSLVSGANVLTF. CDR3 sequence (DNA): TGCGCCAGCAGCTTGGTTTCAGGGGCCAACGTCCTGACTTTC. The rearrangement links TRBV5-1 to TRBJ2-6; the D is unclear. V was clipped by 0 bases and J by 4 bases, with 5 bases between them. The CDR3 totals 14 residues. Germline V gives CDR1 SGHRS, CDR2 YFSETQ.

In this sample, this clone turned up once. This chain connects TRBV6-5 to TRBJ2-2; D possibly corresponds to TRBD2 (6 bases). Trimming removed 5 bases from V and 8 bases from J, with 15 bases in between. The CDR3 is 14 amino acids. The germline V gene encodes CDR1 MNHEY and CDR2 SVGAGI. CDR3 nucleotide sequence: TGTGCCAGCAGTCTACTCGGGGGAAAAGGGGAGCTGTTTTTT. Translation gives CASSLLGGKGELFF.

This chain connects TRBV7-2 to TRBJ1-2; 7 bases map to TRBD1. The V segment lost 5 bases and the J segment 4 bases; nucleotides outside the gene matches: 10. The germline gives CDR1 SGHTA, CDR2 FQGNSA. This CDR3 is built from 15 residues. Here the CDR3 DNA reads TGTGCCAGCAGCCAAAGACGACAGGGTAGCTATGGCTACACCTTC. It specifies CASSQRRQGSYGYTF.

The chain has TRBV28 and TRBJ1-2; a weak D match, TRBD1 (5 bases). V was clipped by 6 bases and J by 9 bases, with 14 bases between them. The CDR3 has 12 residues. Germline values: CDR1 MDHEN, CDR2 SYDVKM. The CDR3: CASSDRLVSYTF. CDR3 bases: TGTGCCAGCAGCGACAGACTTGTTAGCTACACCTTC.

This chain links TRBV4-2 with TRBJ1-5; TRBD1 might be the D (6 bases). Germline assignment: CDR1 LGHNA and CDR2 YNFKEQ. V shed 0 bases and J shed 6 bases, with 12 bases lying between them. The CDR3 is 15 amino acids. The CDR3 DNA reads as TGTGCCAGCAGCCAAGAACGAAGGGGGGGTCAGCCCCAGCATTTT. The encoded protein is CASSQERRGGQPQHF.

This chain joins TRBV28 and TRBJ1-1; 8 bases are a match to TRBD1. V trimming: 4 bases; J trimming: 7 bases; junction bases outside the gene matches: 11. Germline V CDR1 and CDR2: MDHEN, SYDVKM. CDR3 length equals 15 residues. In nucleotides, the CDR3 is TGTGCCAGCAGTTCCCCCCAGGGGGCCAAAATTGAAGCTTTCTTT. Translated, it gives CASSSPQGAKIEAFF.

This chain joins TRBV30 and TRBJ1-3, with D perhaps TRBD1 (5 bases). The CDR3 is made up of 16 amino acids. The germline V gene has CDR1 GTSNPN and CDR2 SVGIG (reference sequence). The ends were cut back, 3 bases at V and 4 bases at J, with 19 bases in the middle. CDR3 sequence reads: CAWSPTLGHSGNTIYF. CDR3 coding DNA: TGTGCCTGGAGCCCAACCCTCGGACACTCGGGAAACACCATATATTTT.

This clone has only a few counts. V and J are TRBV24-1 and TRBJ1-2; 8 positions agree with TRBD1. V gave up 7 bases and J gave up 5 bases; unmatched junction bases: 5. This CDR3 has 13 amino acids. CDR1 is KGHDR and CDR2 is SFDVKD in the germline V gene. The CDR3 DNA reads TGTGCCACCAGCAGGGGGCGGGAATATGGCTACACCTTC. Translated, it gives CATSRGREYGYTF.

The chain uses TRBV24-1 and TRBJ2-3; TRBD2 matches 14 bases. The CDR3 extends over 17 amino acids. The J segment lost 5 bases and the V segment lost 3 bases, leaving 6 bases of the junction unmatched. Germline V gives CDR1 KGHDR, CDR2 SFDVKD. CDR3 nucleotide sequence: TGTGCCACCAGTGATAGGACTAGCGGGAGGTGGGTAGATACGCAGTATTTT. Amino acid sequence: CATSDRTSGRWVDTQYF.

CDR3 DNA: TGCGCCAGCAGCCCTGGGCGAGCGGGAGGGTTCACCTACGAGCAGTACTTC. Its protein is CASSPGRAGGFTYEQYF. The chain couples TRBV5-1 to TRBJ2-7; 10 bases align to TRBD2. Trimming cost V 4 bases and J 2 bases; bases outside gene matches: 12. The CDR3 covers 17 residues. The germline gives CDR1 SGHRS, CDR2 YFSETQ.

The chain couples TRBV18 to TRBJ2-2, with 7 bases matching TRBD1. This CDR3 is 16 amino acids long. Germline V gives CDR1 KGHSH, CDR2 LQKENI. V was pared by 2 bases and J by 2 bases, with 5 bases of the junction left unmatched. For the CDR3, the DNA is TGTGCCAGCTCACCAACAGGGGTTTCCAACACCGGGGAGCTGTTTTTT. Protein sequence: CASSPTGVSNTGELFF.

The genes are TRBV29-1 and TRBJ1-4, with 10 bases that match TRBD1. With 5 bases clipped from V and 5 bases from J, the junction kept 2 bases outside the gene matches. CDR1 is SQVTM, CDR2 ANQGSEA, per germline. This CDR3 contains 13 residues. CDR3 bases: TGCAGCGTTCCGGGACAGGGGAATGAAAAACTGTTTTTT. Protein product: CSVPGQGNEKLFF.

J is TRBJ2-5 and V is TRBV5-1; 7 bases are shared with TRBD1. J gave up 0 bases and V 3 bases, and 2 bases lay outside the gene matches. This CDR3 comprises 14 residues. Germline CDR1 reads SGHRS; CDR2 reads YFSETQ. The CDR3 bases are TGCGCCAGCAGCTCCGGACAGGACCAAGAGACCCAGTACTTC. Amino acid sequence: CASSSGQDQETQYF.

The chain uses TRBV5-4 and TRBJ1-6; no clear D gene. Germline V CDR1 and CDR2: SGHNT, YYREEE (reference sequence). Trimming took 5 bases from V and 7 from J, leaving 13 bases between them. This CDR3 region has 14 residues. The CDR3 loop reads CASSYRRGNSPLHF. The CDR3 DNA follows: TGTGCCAGCAGTTACCGACGGGGAAATTCACCCCTCCACTTT.

This clone has only one observation. The chain is built from TRBV7-2 and TRBJ1-1; tentatively, D is TRBD1 (5 bases). The CDR3 is 13 amino acids. Per germline, CDR1 SGHTA and CDR2 FQGNSA. V lost 4 bases and J lost 2, with 8 bases in between. The CDR3 nucleotides read TGTGCCAGCAGCTCCACAGGAAACACTGAAGCTTTCTTT. Translated, it gives CASSSTGNTEAFF.

The J gene is TRBJ1-2, the V gene TRBV7-9; possibly TRBD1 for D (5 bases). V lost 5 bases and J 0 bases, leaving 7 bases between the germline ends. The CDR3 contains 13 residues. The germline V gene encodes CDR1 SEHNR and CDR2 FQNEAQ (reference sequence). DNA of the CDR3: TGTGCCAGCAGCCTGGACACTAACTATGGCTACACCTTC. Its protein product is CASSLDTNYGYTF.

The V and J genes are TRBV20-1 and TRBJ2-1; 13 positions agree with TRBD2. Trimming took 3 bases from V and 4 from J; bases not matched to a gene: 12. Germline V gives CDR1 DFQATT, CDR2 SNEGSKA (reference sequence). This CDR3 has 18 amino acids. CDR3 residues: CSASSLAGGPLSYNEQFF. The CDR3 region has the DNA TGCAGTGCTAGTTCACTAGCGGGAGGGCCCCTATCTTACAATGAGCAGTTCTTC.

This clone showed up just a few times. The chain has TRBV28 and TRBJ1-1; possible D gene TRBD1, 6 bases. Per germline, CDR1 MDHEN and CDR2 SYDVKM. This CDR3 is 16 amino acids long. The ends were cut back, 7 bases at V and 1 base at J, with 19 bases in the middle. DNA for the CDR3: TGTGCCAGCACCTTTGCGGGGGCTAACAGGAACACTGAAGCTTTCTTT. Its translation is CASTFAGANRNTEAFF.

This chain joins TRBV5-4 and TRBJ1-1, with no clear D. V was cut by 3 bases and J by 5 bases, with 14 bases left in between. There are 14 residues in the CDR3. Germline V gene lookup returns CDR1 SGHNT and CDR2 YYREEE (reference sequence). The CDR3 here is CASSSTFGGTEAFF. The CDR3 coding sequence is TGTGCCAGCAGCTCCACCTTCGGCGGTACTGAAGCTTTCTTT.

The J gene is TRBJ1-1, the V gene TRBV5-1, with D possibly matching TRBD1 (5 bases). Per the germline V gene, CDR1 is SGHRS and CDR2 is YFSETQ. The germline V and J ends were trimmed by 1 base and 5 bases, with 12 bases remaining between them. This CDR3 contains 14 residues. CDR3 coding DNA: TGCGCCAGCAGCTTGCAGGGTGGTGAGACTGAAGCTTTCTTT. It is translated as CASSLQGGETEAFF. The full variable domain, rest sourced from reference TRBV5-1 and TRBJ1-1, is KAGVTQTPRYLIKTRGQQVTLSCSPISGHRSVSWYQQTPGQGLQFLFEYFSETQRNKGNFPGRFSGRQFSNSRSEMNVSTLELGDSALYLCASSLQGGETEAFFGQGTRLTVV.

The J gene is TRBJ1-1, the V gene TRBV7-6; 11 nucleotides agree with TRBD1. The CDR3 is made up of 18 amino acids. From germline, CDR1 is SGHVS and CDR2 FNYEAQ. With V trimmed by 0 bases and J by 0 bases, 6 bases remained unmatched. The DNA for the CDR3 is TGTGCCAGCAGCTTAGCGGGGACAGGGGGTGCGATGAACACTGAAGCTTTCTTT. Protein product: CASSLAGTGGAMNTEAFF.

This clone has just one count. The chain carries TRBV2 and TRBJ1-1, with TRBD1 as a possible D gene (5 bases). Germline V gene lookup returns CDR1 SNHLY and CDR2 FYNNEI. This CDR3 is built from 15 residues. Deletions cut 1 base from V and 5 bases from J, with 14 bases between. The CDR3, as DNA: TGTGCCAGCAGTGAAGAGGTTTGGGGGGGGACTGAAGCTTTCTTT. Its translation is CASSEEVWGGTEAFF.

V is TRBV7-8 and J is TRBJ2-6, with 10 bases fitting TRBD1. Losses at the gene ends were 5 bases for V and 3 bases for J; bases not matched to a gene: 7. This CDR3 region has 17 residues. Germline CDR1 reads SGHVS; CDR2 reads FQNEAQ. Written as DNA, the CDR3 is TGTGCCAGCAGCCCCCCGACAGGGGGCGATGGGGCCAACGTCCTGACTTTC. Its protein is CASSPPTGGDGANVLTF.